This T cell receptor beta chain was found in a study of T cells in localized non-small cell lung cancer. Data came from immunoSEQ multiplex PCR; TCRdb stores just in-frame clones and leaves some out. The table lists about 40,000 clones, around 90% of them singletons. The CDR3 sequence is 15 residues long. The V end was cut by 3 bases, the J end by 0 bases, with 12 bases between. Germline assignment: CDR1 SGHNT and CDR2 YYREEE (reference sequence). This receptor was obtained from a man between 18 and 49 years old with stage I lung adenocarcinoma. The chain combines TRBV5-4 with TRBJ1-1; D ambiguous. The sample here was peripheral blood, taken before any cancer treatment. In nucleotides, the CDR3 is TGTGCCAGCAGCTCCGACGGGGAATTGAACACTGAAGCTTTCTTT. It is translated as CASSSDGELNTEAFF.